A selection of T cell receptor beta chains follows, all from one sample in a study of cytomegalovirus exposure and HLA in healthy donors. This table comes from immunoSEQ multiplex PCR, and its TCRdb copy is limited to in-frame clones, with some not included. The table has roughly 120,000 clones, around three quarters seen once. The sequencing sample was made of PBMCs. All receptors come from a woman aged 40 to 50 in good health and CMV-seropositive. Both conserved end residues are part of each CDR3. A D gene is named only where the DNA matches it firmly. Only part of the rows carry a size: once, few, many, or a class if the clone is expanded.

abundance,v_gene,d_gene,j_gene,CDR3nt,CDR3aa
.,TRBV6-1,.,TRBJ2-3,TGTGCCAGCAGTGTTCTACTTAGCACAGATACGCAGTATTTT,CASSVLLSTDTQYF
.,TRBV29-1,TRBD1,TRBJ2-7,TGCAGCGCAGGACAGGGTGCGGGCTACGAGCAGTACTTC,CSAGQGAGYEQYF
.,TRBV9,TRBD2,TRBJ2-2,TGTGCCAGCAGCTCCCGGGATAGCGGGACCCCCGGGGAGCTGTTTTTT,CASSSRDSGTPGELFF
.,TRBV10-3,TRBD1,TRBJ1-6,TGTGCCATCAGTGAAGGACAGGGCGATTCACCCCTCCACTTT,CAISEGQGDSPLHF
few,TRBV7-9,.,TRBJ1-5,TGTGCCAGCAGCTTAGGTCACCAGGGAAATAGCAATCAGCCCCAGCATTTT,CASSLGHQGNSNQPQHF
once,TRBV13,TRBD2,TRBJ2-3,TGTGCCAGCAGCTCGACTAGCTCCCCACCGGGTGATACGCAGTATTTT,CASSSTSSPPGDTQYF
.,TRBV7-9,.,TRBJ2-7,TGTGCCAGCAGCTTACGCCCGGTGAGCTCCTACGAGCAGTACTTC,CASSLRPVSSYEQYF
.,TRBV6-1,TRBD1,TRBJ1-2,TGTGCCAGCAGTGTTGAGGCAGGGGGCAGCTATGGCTACACCTTC,CASSVEAGGSYGYTF
.,TRBV7-9,.,TRBJ2-4,TGTGCCAGCAGCTTAGCATCGCAGGGTCGTTCCAAAAACATTCAGTACTTC,CASSLASQGRSKNIQYF
.,TRBV5-6,TRBD2,TRBJ2-7,TGTGCCAGCAGCACTGACCGGACTAGCGGAACCTACGAGCAGTACTTC,CASSTDRTSGTYEQYF
once,TRBV7-2,TRBD2,TRBJ2-3,TGTGCCAGCAGCTTAGTCGCGGGAGGCACAGATACGCAGTATTTT,CASSLVAGGTDTQYF
.,TRBV7-9,TRBD1,TRBJ1-3,TGTGCCAGCAGCCCACGGACAGGGGGTTTTAACACCATATATTTT,CASSPRTGGFNTIYF
.,TRBV19,TRBD2,TRBJ2-1,TGTGCCAGTTTTCTCATCGGGGGGGCACCGGTTAATGAGCAGTTCTTC,CASFLIGGAPVNEQFF
.,TRBV5-1,.,TRBJ1-6,TGCGCCAGCAGAATGGCGGGGGCGAGGATGGCAGGGGATTCACCCCTCCACTTT,CASRMAGARMAGDSPLHF
once,TRBV2,.,TRBJ1-4,TGTGCCAGCAGTGAAGCGCGGGGCGTTAATGAAAAACTGTTTTTT,CASSEARGVNEKLFF
.,TRBV7-2,.,TRBJ2-1,TGTGCCAGCACCCCTACCTTGATCGGGGTAAATGAGCAGTTCTTC,CASTPTLIGVNEQFF
.,TRBV9,TRBD1,TRBJ1-1,TGTGCCAGCAGCGAAACAGGGGGAGGAGGAACTGAAGCTTTCTTT,CASSETGGGGTEAFF
few,TRBV5-6,.,TRBJ1-2,TGTGCCAGCAGCTTGGCCGCCGTAGAGGGTGGCTACACCTTC,CASSLAAVEGGYTF
.,TRBV19,TRBD1,TRBJ2-7,TGTGCCAGTAGTTTTCAACCGGGACAGGGTCCCTACGAGCAGTACTTC,CASSFQPGQGPYEQYF
.,TRBV4-1,TRBD1,TRBJ1-6,TGCGCCAGCAGCCAAGAGGGGCGCGCAGGGGGTTGGAATTCACCCCTCCACTTT,CASSQEGRAGGWNSPLHF
.,TRBV7-3,.,TRBJ1-6,TGTGCCAGCAGCTCTAAAGGGGATTATAATTCACCCCTCCACTTT,CASSSKGDYNSPLHF
.,TRBV7-2,.,TRBJ1-1,TGTGCCAGCAGCACAAACAGGAACACTGAAGCTTTCTTT,CASSTNRNTEAFF
.,TRBV6-6,TRBD1,TRBJ1-5,TGTGCCAGCAGTCCGGGACAGGTAAATCAGCCCCAGCATTTT,CASSPGQVNQPQHF
.,TRBV5-1,TRBD2,TRBJ2-3,TGCGCCAGCAGCCCAAGGACTAGCGGGAACACAGATACGCAGTATTTT,CASSPRTSGNTDTQYF
.,TRBV19,.,TRBJ1-5,TGTGCCAGTAGTCAACAGGGAGGGGGTCTGCCCCAGCATTTT,CASSQQGGGLPQHF
.,TRBV5-8,TRBD1,TRBJ2-7,TGTGCCAGCAGCGGACAGGGATACGAGCAGTACTTC,CASSGQGYEQYF
.,TRBV2,TRBD1,TRBJ1-4,TGTGCCAGCGGCCGGGACAGGGGTGAAAAACTGTTTTTT,CASGRDRGEKLFF
.,TRBV19,.,TRBJ1-6,TGTGCCAGTAGTATAGGCGGAAATTCCCCCCTCCACTTT,CASSIGGNSPLHF
.,TRBV5-1,TRBD2,TRBJ2-1,TGCGCCAGCAGCTTGGACCTAGCGGGAGTGGGTGAGCAGTTCTTC,CASSLDLAGVGEQFF
.,TRBV7-9,.,TRBJ2-7,TGTGCCAGCAGCTTATACGAGACAGACGAGCAGTACTTC,CASSLYETDEQYF
.,TRBV5-1,.,TRBJ1-3,TGCGCCAGCAGCTTGGGACAGGAGAGCTCTGGAAACACCATATATTTT,CASSLGQESSGNTIYF
.,TRBV29-1,.,TRBJ1-2,TGCAGCGTTGACCGAACAGGCGTCTGGGGCTACACCTTC,CSVDRTGVWGYTF
.,TRBV4-1,TRBD1,TRBJ2-2,TGCGCCAGCAGCCATGGGGACAGGGAGGGGGAGCTGTTTTTT,CASSHGDREGELFF
few,TRBV7-9,TRBD2,TRBJ2-2,TGTGCCAGCAGCTTCCTAGCGGAAAACACCGGGGAGCTGTTTTTT,CASSFLAENTGELFF
.,TRBV4-1,TRBD1,TRBJ1-2,TGCGCCAGCAGCTCTCCGGGACAGGGCTCCTATGGCTACACCTTC,CASSSPGQGSYGYTF
.,TRBV19,.,TRBJ1-2,TGTGCCAGTAGTAAGTACGGGGAGGACTATGGCTACACCTTC,CASSKYGEDYGYTF
.,TRBV10-3,.,TRBJ1-2,TGTGCCATCAGTGGAGGTTGGGACATTTCCTATGGCTACACCTTC,CAISGGWDISYGYTF